These 23 T cell receptor beta chains were sequenced from one sample in a study of T cells in localized non-small cell lung cancer (dated by TCRdb to about 2020). Preparation of the library involved the immunoSEQ multiplex PCR assay. Held by TCRdb, this immuneACCESS table contains in-frame sequences only and omits some clones. Under half of the omission traces to an unresolved V gene where checked; the cause of the rest is unknown. Within this sample are approximately 67,000 clones, with roughly 86% of them counted one time only. About 13% of the sample belongs to the ten largest clones. Sequencing used peripheral blood, obtained before any cancer treatment. The receptors derive from an older female donor with stage I lung adenocarcinoma.

The rearrangement uses TRBV27 and TRBJ1-1; tentatively, D is TRBD1 (6 bases). V shed 2 bases and J shed 0 bases, with 10 bases lying between them. CDR3 length: 15 residues. CDR1 and CDR2 from the germline V gene are MNHEY and SMNVEV (reference sequence). The CDR3 region has the DNA TGTGCCAGCAGTTTAGGGGGGGGCATGAACACTGAAGCTTTCTTT. This translates into CASSLGGGMNTEAFF.

The rearrangement joins TRBV28 to TRBJ2-7; D is undetermined. The ends were cut back, 5 bases at V and 2 bases at J, with 19 bases in the middle. CDR3 length equals 16 residues. Per germline, CDR1 MDHEN and CDR2 SYDVKM. CDR3: CASSTTLVGIAYEQYF. The CDR3 DNA reads as TGTGCCAGCAGTACCACCCTTGTGGGGATAGCCTACGAGCAGTACTTC.

The rearrangement joins TRBV7-3 to TRBJ2-3; a weak D match, TRBD2 (5 bases). Germline CDR1 and CDR2: SGHTA and FQGTGA. CDR3 length: 15 residues. Trimming stripped 3 bases from V and 2 bases from J, with 12 bases between. The CDR3 here is CASSFSPRDTDTQYF. The CDR3 DNA reads as TGTGCCAGCAGCTTTTCCCCGAGGGACACAGATACGCAGTATTTT.

The chain uses TRBV30 and TRBJ1-1; D call uncertain. The CDR3 runs 14 residues. V was clipped by 2 bases and J by 2 bases, with 12 bases between them. Germline V gene lookup returns CDR1 GTSNPN and CDR2 SVGIG (reference sequence). The CDR3, as DNA: TGTGCCTGGAGTTGGGAGGGCCTTAACACTGAAGCTTTCTTT. Amino acids: CAWSWEGLNTEAFF.

This clone was counted a single time. The chain has TRBV6-5 and TRBJ1-1; no clear D gene. V gave up 0 bases and J gave up 9 bases, with 11 bases separating them. This CDR3 has 13 amino acids. Germline values: CDR1 MNHEY, CDR2 SVGAGI. CDR3 in DNA: TGTGCCAGCAGTTACTCGAGGGAGGAGAAAGCTTTCTTT. This translates into CASSYSREEKAFF.

This clone was counted a few times. The genes are TRBV5-4 and TRBJ2-2; TRBD2 matches 8 bases. The trim removed 4 bases at V and 3 bases at J, leaving 11 bases unmatched. Germline CDR1 reads SGHNT; CDR2 reads YYREEE (reference sequence). CDR3 length equals 17 residues. Here the CDR3 reads CASSAPLGAGDTGELFF. Written as DNA, the CDR3 is TGTGCCAGCAGCGCCCCATTGGGAGCGGGAGACACCGGGGAGCTGTTTTTT.

The chain joins TRBV5-4 to TRBJ2-3; 9 positions agree with TRBD2. J lost 4 bases, V lost 1 base, and 7 bases had no gene match. CDR3 length equals 16 residues. Per the germline V gene, CDR1 is SGHNT and CDR2 is YYREEE (reference sequence). The CDR3 nucleotides are TGTGCCAGCAGCTTGTTTAGCGGGAGTTGGGCAGATACGCAGTATTTT. As protein: CASSLFSGSWADTQYF.

CDR3 DNA: TGTGCCAGCAGCCCCACAGGGAACACTGAAGCTTTCTTT. Translating it yields CASSPTGNTEAFF. This chain joins TRBV7-9 and TRBJ1-1; possible D gene TRBD1, 5 bases. V was shortened by 5 bases and J by 1 base, with 8 bases between the two germline ends. The germline V gene has CDR1 SEHNR and CDR2 FQNEAQ (reference sequence). The CDR3 is 13 amino acids.

This clone was seen just once. The V gene is TRBV5-1, the J gene TRBJ2-1, with 12 bases aligning to TRBD2. The CDR3 runs 17 residues. CDR1 SGHRS and CDR2 YFSETQ come from the germline V gene. Losses at the gene ends were 2 bases for V and 9 bases for J; bases not matched to a gene: 12. CDR3 region: CASSFPSGGVSSGEQFF. The DNA of the CDR3 is TGCGCCAGCAGCTTCCCTAGCGGGGGGGTGTCGTCGGGTGAGCAGTTCTTC.

The chain has TRBV9 and TRBJ1-2; 8 bases agree with TRBD1. This CDR3 has 13 residues. CDR1 and CDR2 (germline): SGDLS, YYNGEE. J gave up 7 bases and V 4 bases, and 6 bases lay outside the gene matches. The CDR3 coding sequence is TGTGCCAGCAGCACTCGGACAGGGCTTGGCTACACCTTC. It translates to CASSTRTGLGYTF.

This clone is a singleton in its sample. The rearrangement uses TRBV6-1 and TRBJ2-7, with a weak D call TRBD2 (6 bases). The CDR3 spans 14 residues. From germline, CDR1 is MNHNS and CDR2 SASEGT. Between the trimmed V and J ends, which lost 2 bases and 7 bases, there was a span of 15 bases. Here the CDR3 reads CASSEFATRDEQYF. The DNA of the CDR3 is TGTGCCAGCAGTGAATTTGCTACGCGGGATGAGCAGTACTTC.

The chain is built from TRBV19 and TRBJ1-1; D is ambiguous. The germline V gene has CDR1 LNHDA and CDR2 SQIVND (reference sequence). V was trimmed by 7 bases and J by 10 bases, leaving 22 bases between them. The CDR3 spans 14 residues. The DNA of the CDR3 is TGTGCCAGTAATGGTGGCTGGACTTCCGGTGGAGCTTTCTTT. Protein sequence: CASNGGWTSGGAFF. Looking up the rest from reference TRBV19 and TRBJ1-1 gives the full variable domain: DGGITQSPKYLFRKEGQNVTLSCEQNLNHDAMYWYRQDPGQGLRLIYYSQIVNDFQKGDIAEGYSVSREKKESFPLTVTSAQKNPTAFYLCASNGGWTSGGAFFGQGTRLTVV.

This chain uses TRBV18 with TRBJ1-2; tentative D call: TRBD1 (5 bases). CDR1 is KGHSH, CDR2 LQKENI, per germline. This CDR3 region has 13 residues. Trimming stripped 6 bases from V and 2 bases from J, with 10 bases between. The CDR3 DNA reads TGTGCCAGCTCGCGGGACGGCAACTATGGCTACACCTTC. Encoded protein: CASSRDGNYGYTF.

The chain is built from TRBV27 and TRBJ1-5; no definite D call. The germline V gene encodes CDR1 MNHEY and CDR2 SMNVEV (reference sequence). This CDR3 has 14 amino acids. Trimming shortened V by 3 bases and J by 1 base, and 7 bases separated the two germline ends. The CDR3 nucleotides read TGTGCCAGCAGTTTGGTCAAGAGCAATCAGCCCCAGCATTTT. The encoded protein is CASSLVKSNQPQHF.

The CDR3 bases are TGCGCCAGCAGCTTGGGTGGGAAAGGTAGCGGAGGGCAAGAGACCCAGTACTTC. Its protein is CASSLGGKGSGGQETQYF. V is TRBV5-1 and J is TRBJ2-5; D possibly corresponds to TRBD2 (6 bases). CDR3 length equals 18 residues. Trimming removed 0 bases at V and 2 bases at J, with 20 bases between. The V gene's germline CDR1 is SGHRS and CDR2 YFSETQ.

V usage is TRBV6-5 and J usage is TRBJ1-2; 8 bases are a match to TRBD1. This CDR3 is built from 15 residues. V gave up 6 bases and J gave up 3 bases; unmatched junction bases: 9. Germline CDR1 reads MNHEY; CDR2 reads SVGAGI. CDR3 sequence reads: CASSADRGLYYGYTF. In DNA, the CDR3 is TGTGCCAGCAGCGCAGACAGGGGACTGTACTATGGCTACACCTTC.

The chain employs TRBV6-1 and TRBJ1-5; 7 bases are a match to TRBD1. This CDR3 contains 16 residues. V was pared by 3 bases and J by 4 bases, with 9 bases of the junction left unmatched. Germline loops: CDR1 MNHNS, CDR2 SASEGT. Here the CDR3 reads CASSDSSKGANQPQHF. The CDR3 DNA reads TGTGCCAGCAGTGATTCTAGTAAGGGGGCGAATCAGCCCCAGCATTTT.

The rearrangement links TRBV7-9 to TRBJ2-5; 15 positions match TRBD2. The V gene's germline CDR1 is SEHNR and CDR2 FQNEAQ (reference sequence). Trimming cost V 5 bases and J 11 bases; bases outside gene matches: 9. This CDR3 spans 15 amino acids. The CDR3 sequence: CASSPGLAGGPLQYF. DNA of the CDR3: TGTGCCAGCAGCCCAGGACTAGCGGGAGGGCCGTTGCAGTACTTC.

The J gene is TRBJ1-6, the V gene TRBV10-3; possible D gene TRBD1, 5 bases. V was trimmed by 2 bases and J by 10 bases, leaving 12 bases between them. CDR3 length: 14 amino acids. Germline CDR1 and CDR2: ENHRY and SYGVKD. The CDR3 here is CAISEGQGSSPLHF. Here the CDR3 DNA reads TGTGCCATCAGTGAGGGGCAGGGCAGCTCACCCCTCCACTTT.

The chain links TRBV10-3 to TRBJ2-5; TRBD2 is a possible D gene (6 bases). Germline V gene lookup returns CDR1 ENHRY and CDR2 SYGVKD. The CDR3 loop spans 14 amino acids. The V and J ends lost 10 bases and 8 bases respectively, with 23 bases between them. CDR3 amino acids: CATGDRDSKFTQYF. The DNA of the CDR3 is TGTGCCACGGGGGACCGAGACTCCAAGTTTACCCAGTACTTC.

The chain joins TRBV19 to TRBJ1-5, with 9 bases that match TRBD1. J was trimmed by 3 bases and V by 5 bases; bases with no gene match: 5. Per germline, CDR1 LNHDA and CDR2 SQIVND (reference sequence). The CDR3 covers 15 residues. CDR3 nucleotide sequence: TGTGCCAGTAGTCCCGGGACAGGGTTCAATCAGCCCCAGCATTTT. It encodes CASSPGTGFNQPQHF.

V is TRBV6-5 and J is TRBJ2-5; 9 bases fit TRBD1. The J call may be faulty, since TRBJ2-7 better matches the DNA end. The CDR3 totals 13 residues. Germline V lookup: CDR1 MNHEY, CDR2 SVGAGI. The CDR3 is CASSRGQGAEQYF. Written as DNA, the CDR3 is TGTGCCAGCAGTCGGGGACAGGGAGCCGAGCAGTACTTC.

The count of this clone is one. The chain uses TRBV5-6 and TRBJ2-7; D tentatively fits TRBD1 or TRBD2 (5 bases each). CDR3 length equals 18 residues. V lost 3 bases and J lost 7, with 29 bases in between. The germline CDR1 and CDR2 sequences are SGHDT and YYEEEE. CDR3 nucleotides: TGTGCCAGCAGCTCGATACAAGACCGAGCTGGGGGTTTGCGGGAGCAGTACTTC. It is translated as CASSSIQDRAGGLREQYF.